This entry lists 30 T cell receptor beta chains sequenced from one sample in a study of T cell changes during pregnancy in multiple sclerosis. Only in-frame clones appear in the TCRdb table, and some are missing; sequencing was by immunoSEQ multiplex PCR. The table has about 87,000 clones, 93% seen once. This specimen was peripheral blood, taken in the third trimester of pregnancy. The receptors shown here come from a female donor in good health, enrolled as a control in a pregnancy study.

V gene TRBV2 combines with J gene TRBJ1-2, with D perhaps TRBD1 (5 bases). Between the trimmed V and J ends, which lost 6 bases and 10 bases, there was a span of 15 bases. Germline assignment: CDR1 SNHLY and CDR2 FYNNEI. The CDR3 is 12 amino acids. The DNA for the CDR3 is TGTGCCAGCAGCCCTTCGGGGGTAACCTACACCTTC. Its translation is CASSPSGVTYTF.

The rearrangement joins TRBV19 to TRBJ2-1; 11 bases match TRBD2. Germline loops: CDR1 LNHDA, CDR2 SQIVND (reference sequence). V shed 5 bases, J shed 0 bases, and the junction held 6 bases outside the gene matches. CDR3 length: 17 amino acids. The CDR3 region is CASSASSGRSSYNEQFF. For the CDR3, the DNA is TGTGCCAGTAGTGCTTCTAGCGGGAGGAGCTCCTACAATGAGCAGTTCTTC.

The rearrangement uses TRBV5-1 and TRBJ2-1, with 10 positions matching TRBD2. Germline lookup yields CDR1 SGHRS and CDR2 YFSETQ. The CDR3 has 16 residues. Germline trimming cut 5 bases from V and 6 bases from J; bases unmatched to any gene: 11. This CDR3 is CASSDPGLAALNEQFF. The CDR3 nucleotides are TGCGCCAGCAGTGACCCCGGACTAGCGGCTCTCAATGAGCAGTTCTTC.

The V call is TRBV7-9, the J call TRBJ2-1, with 9 positions matching TRBD2. This CDR3 has 16 amino acids. Germline V lookup: CDR1 SEHNR, CDR2 FQNEAQ (reference sequence). V shed 5 bases and J 8 bases; nucleotides not matched to a gene: 13. The CDR3 loop is CASSPRLAVGRDEQFF. CDR3 nucleotide sequence: TGTGCCAGCAGCCCCCGACTAGCGGTCGGTAGGGATGAGCAGTTCTTC.

The chain combines TRBV7-2 with TRBJ2-7, with D possibly TRBD2 on 6 matching bases. Germline CDR1 reads SGHTA; CDR2 reads FQGNSA. The CDR3 consists of 15 residues. The V gene lost 3 bases and the J gene lost 3 bases, with 15 bases spanning the gap. The CDR3 here is CASSFPRRGFYEQYF. DNA of the CDR3: TGTGCCAGCAGCTTTCCAAGGAGGGGTTTCTACGAGCAGTACTTC.

This CDR3 is CASSPSGGSEQYF. The DNA for the CDR3 is TGTGCCAGCAGTCCGTCGGGGGGGAGCGAGCAGTACTTC. The J gene is TRBJ2-7, the V gene TRBV27; 8 bases agree with TRBD2. Trimming cost V 5 bases and J 6 bases; bases outside gene matches: 6. Per the germline V gene, CDR1 is MNHEY and CDR2 is SMNVEV (reference sequence). CDR3 size: 13 residues.

This clone was counted once. This rearrangement joins TRBV27 to TRBJ2-1; perhaps TRBD2 as D (5 bases). Germline loops: CDR1 MNHEY, CDR2 SMNVEV (reference sequence). The CDR3 totals 13 residues. V lost 3 bases to trimming and J lost 9 bases, with 12 bases between them. Written as DNA, the CDR3 is TGTGCCAGCAGTTTTGACCCTAGCCGTGAGCAGTTCTTC. Protein: CASSFDPSREQFF.

The genes are TRBV6-1 and TRBJ2-1, with TRBD2 identical over 9 bases. The ends lost 9 bases at V and 3 bases at J; junction bases unmatched: 6. This CDR3 has 14 amino acids. The germline V gene encodes CDR1 MNHNS and CDR2 SASEGT. The CDR3 loop is CASKSGGNYNEQFF. In DNA, the CDR3 is TGTGCCAGTAAAAGCGGGGGGAACTACAATGAGCAGTTCTTC.

The gene calls are TRBV2 and TRBJ1-2; 7 bases agree with TRBD1. Germline loops: CDR1 SNHLY, CDR2 FYNNEI. CDR3 length: 12 amino acids. With V trimmed by 11 bases and J by 4 bases, 7 bases remained unmatched. As DNA, the CDR3 is TGTGCCTCATCCAGGGGGGTCTATGGCTACACCTTC. Translated, it gives CASSRGVYGYTF.

The rearrangement uses TRBV5-1 and TRBJ2-6; D gene uncertain. V lost 1 base, J lost 1 base, and 12 bases lay in between. The CDR3 is 17 residues long. Germline V gene data show CDR1 as SGHRS and CDR2 as YFSETQ. In DNA form, the CDR3 reads TGCGCCAGCAGCTTGACAACTCCTAGTTCTGGGGCCAACGTCCTGACTTTC. Translating it yields CASSLTTPSSGANVLTF.

The sample holds one count of this clone. V gene TRBV9 combines with J gene TRBJ1-2, with D perhaps TRBD1 (5 bases). V was cut by 7 bases and J by 8 bases, with 18 bases left in between. Germline V lookup: CDR1 SGDLS, CDR2 YYNGEE. The CDR3 consists of 13 residues. CDR3 amino acids: CASRQGGSGGYTF. DNA of the CDR3: TGTGCCAGCCGGCAGGGAGGGTCGGGAGGCTACACCTTC.

V is TRBV5-4 and J is TRBJ2-3, with D perhaps matching TRBD1 (6 bases). Trimming took off 5 bases at V and 5 bases at J, with 9 bases between the two ends. The CDR3 contains 12 residues. CDR1 and CDR2 from the germline V gene are SGHNT and YYREEE (reference sequence). The CDR3 region has the DNA TGTGCCAGCAGAATGACAGGAGATACGCAGTATTTT. Translated: CASRMTGDTQYF.

The rearrangement uses TRBV7-9 and TRBJ1-1; 7 nucleotides line up with TRBD1. The germline V gene has CDR1 SEHNR and CDR2 FQNEAQ (reference sequence). V gave up 2 bases and J gave up 0 bases; unmatched junction bases: 12. The CDR3 extends over 18 amino acids. The CDR3 nucleotides read TGTGCCAGCAGCTTACCCCGGGACAGACCTTTTCTGAACACTGAAGCTTTCTTT. Amino acid sequence: CASSLPRDRPFLNTEAFF.

The chain joins TRBV2 to TRBJ1-5; D may be TRBD1 (5 bases). This CDR3 comprises 12 residues. CDR1 is SNHLY and CDR2 is FYNNEI in the germline V gene. The ends were cut back, 7 bases at V and 4 bases at J, with 8 bases in the middle. The DNA of the CDR3 is TGTGCCAGCACCTCAGGGAATCAGCCCCAGCATTTT. This gives the protein CASTSGNQPQHF.

The chain links TRBV7-9 to TRBJ2-3; 12 positions match TRBD1. J gave up 5 bases and V 2 bases, and 5 bases lay outside the gene matches. Germline V gene data show CDR1 as SEHNR and CDR2 as FQNEAQ (reference sequence). The CDR3 extends over 16 amino acids. CDR3 protein: CASSLWGTGGKDTQYF. The CDR3 DNA is TGTGCCAGCAGCTTATGGGGGACAGGGGGCAAAGATACGCAGTATTTT. The variable domain in full, with the rest retrieved from reference TRBV7-9 and TRBJ2-3, is DTGVSQNPRHKITKRGQNVTFRCDPISEHNRLYWYRQTLGQGPEFLTYFQNEAQLEKSRLLSDRFSAERPKGSFSTLEIQRTEQGDSAMYLCASSLWGTGGKDTQYFGPGTRLTVL.

The DNA of the CDR3 is TGTGCCAGCAGTTCGGAGACTAGCGGTTCCTACGAGCAGTACTTC. Translating gives CASSSETSGSYEQYF. The chain employs TRBV28 and TRBJ2-7; TRBD2 aligns across 9 bases. Trimming removed 4 bases from V and 1 base from J; junction bases left unmatched: 5. The length of the CDR3 is 15 residues. Germline values: CDR1 MDHEN, CDR2 SYDVKM.

V usage is TRBV19 and J usage is TRBJ2-3; possible D gene TRBD2, 6 bases. CDR1 is LNHDA and CDR2 is SQIVND in the germline V gene (reference sequence). The germline V and J ends were trimmed by 3 bases and 13 bases, with 20 bases remaining between them. The CDR3 extends over 14 amino acids. The DNA for the CDR3 is TGTGCCAGTAGTATTCGGCTAGCGCCGCAGGGAAAGTATTTT. It translates to CASSIRLAPQGKYF.

This clone was seen a single time. V gene TRBV27 combines with J gene TRBJ2-5; the D gene is possibly TRBD1 (5 bases). The germline gives CDR1 MNHEY, CDR2 SMNVEV (reference sequence). The CDR3 contains 15 residues. Trimming pared 5 bases from V and 1 base from J, leaving 14 bases between. CDR3 in amino acids: CASSPMRQFQETQYF. The CDR3 coding sequence is TGTGCCAGCAGTCCAATGCGACAGTTCCAAGAGACCCAGTACTTC.

This clone was observed once. V gene TRBV6-1 combines with J gene TRBJ2-1, with D possibly TRBD2 on 7 matching bases. Trimming cost V 7 bases and J 0 bases, with 13 bases left between them. The germline V gene has CDR1 MNHNS and CDR2 SASEGT. This CDR3 spans 15 amino acids. CDR3 sequence: CASTRGGSSYNEQFF. The CDR3 DNA follows: TGTGCCAGCACTAGGGGGGGAAGCTCCTACAATGAGCAGTTCTTC.

This rearrangement joins TRBV7-8 to TRBJ2-2; D is perhaps TRBD2 (6 bases). Germline CDR1 and CDR2: SGHVS and FQNEAQ. The CDR3 sequence is 16 residues long. V was clipped by 2 bases and J by 10 bases, with 20 bases between them. For the CDR3, the DNA is TGTGCCAGCAGCTTATCGTTTGGAGGGCTGGGCCTGGAGCTGTTTTTT. It is translated as CASSLSFGGLGLELFF.

The V and J genes are TRBV7-8 and TRBJ2-3, with D possibly TRBD2 on 5 matching bases. Trimming shortened V by 2 bases and J by 2 bases, and 11 bases separated the two germline ends. Germline V gene sequence: CDR1 SGHVS, CDR2 FQNEAQ. The CDR3 runs 15 residues. CDR3 in amino acids: CASSLTGFPTDTQYF. DNA of the CDR3: TGTGCCAGCAGCTTAACGGGGTTTCCCACAGATACGCAGTATTTT.

This chain joins TRBV27 and TRBJ2-5; 8 bases are shared with TRBD1. Germline assignment: CDR1 MNHEY and CDR2 SMNVEV (reference sequence). CDR3 length: 14 amino acids. V trimming: 3 bases; J trimming: 5 bases; junction bases outside the gene matches: 5. The chain's CDR3 is CASSFSRGQETQYF. The DNA for the CDR3 is TGTGCCAGCAGTTTTAGCAGGGGGCAGGAGACCCAGTACTTC.

The chain joins TRBV7-2 to TRBJ2-3, with D maybe TRBD2 (5 bases). V gave up 3 bases and J gave up 0 bases, with 10 bases separating them. Germline assignment: CDR1 SGHTA and CDR2 FQGNSA. The CDR3 has 15 amino acids. CDR3 coding DNA: TGTGCCAGCAGCTTGGCGGGCCTTAGCACAGATACGCAGTATTTT. The encoded protein is CASSLAGLSTDTQYF.

The gene calls are TRBV5-4 and TRBJ2-1; a possible D gene is TRBD2 (5 bases). The ends were cut back, 4 bases at V and 2 bases at J, with 7 bases in the middle. CDR3 size: 13 residues. CDR1 and CDR2 (germline): SGHNT, YYREEE (reference sequence). CDR3 sequence: CASSAGTYNEQFF. CDR3 DNA sequence: TGTGCCAGCAGCGCGGGTACCTACAATGAGCAGTTCTTC.

V gene TRBV21-1 combines with J gene TRBJ2-7; TRBD2 is the table's D call and was not checked against the DNA. TRBV21-1 constitutes a pseudogene. The CDR3 runs to 12 residues. CDR3 in amino acids: CASSKAHGEQYF. The CDR3 nucleotides are TGTGCCAGCAGCAAAGCGCACGGCGAGCAGTACTTC.

This chain uses TRBV30 with TRBJ1-4; D is perhaps TRBD1 (6 bases). CDR3 length: 13 residues. From germline, CDR1 is GTSNPN and CDR2 SVGIG (reference sequence). Trimming shortened V by 4 bases and J by 4 bases, and 10 bases separated the two germline ends. The CDR3 sequence is CAWNREVNEKLFF. DNA for the CDR3: TGTGCCTGGAACAGGGAAGTTAATGAAAAACTGTTTTTT. The full variable domain, rest sourced from reference TRBV30 and TRBJ1-4, is SQTIHQWPATLVQPVGSPLSLECTVEGTSNPNLYWYRQAAGRGLQLLFYSVGIGQISSEVPQNLSASRPQDRQFILSSKKLLLSDSGFYLCAWNREVNEKLFFGSGTQLSVL.

This sequence joins TRBV19 and TRBJ2-3; no clear D gene. The CDR3 has 13 amino acids. Trimming took off 4 bases at V and 2 bases at J, with 7 bases between the two ends. From germline, CDR1 is LNHDA and CDR2 SQIVND (reference sequence). CDR3 bases: TGTGCCAGTAGTAGCGAAGCCACAGATACGCAGTATTTT. It translates to CASSSEATDTQYF.

The chain is built from TRBV7-6 and TRBJ2-1; 8 bases fit TRBD1. This CDR3 comprises 14 residues. J gave up 6 bases and V 2 bases, and 3 bases lay outside the gene matches. Germline values: CDR1 SGHVS, CDR2 FNYEAQ. CDR3 amino acids: CASSLPGQGNEQFF. CDR3 in DNA: TGTGCCAGCAGCTTACCCGGACAGGGCAATGAGCAGTTCTTC. The variable domain in full, completed from reference TRBV7-6 and TRBJ2-1, reads GAGVSQSPRYKVTKRGQDVALRCDPISGHVSLYWYRQALGQGPEFLTYFNYEAQQDKSGLPNDRFSAERPEGSISTLTIQRTEQRDSAMYRCASSLPGQGNEQFFGPGTRLTVL.

V usage is TRBV4-1 and J usage is TRBJ2-1; 9 nucleotides match TRBD2. V was pared by 4 bases and J by 8 bases, with 9 bases of the junction left unmatched. Looked up from germline, CDR1 is MGHRA and CDR2 is YSYEKL. The CDR3 sequence is 15 residues long. CDR3 protein: CASSPDGGRGDEQFF. In DNA form, the CDR3 reads TGCGCCAGCAGCCCCGATGGCGGGAGGGGGGATGAGCAGTTCTTC.

The V call is TRBV19, the J call TRBJ2-7; perhaps TRBD2 as D (6 bases). This CDR3 has 17 residues. Germline V CDR1 and CDR2: LNHDA, SQIVND (reference sequence). V lost 3 bases and J 4 bases, leaving 22 bases between the germline ends. CDR3 nucleotides: TGTGCCAGTAGTATCGGGTTTGGAGGGGCCGAGGGTTACGAGCAGTACTTC. This codes for CASSIGFGGAEGYEQYF. The full variable domain, its missing parts supplied by reference TRBV19 and TRBJ2-7, is DGGITQSPKYLFRKEGQNVTLSCEQNLNHDAMYWYRQDPGQGLRLIYYSQIVNDFQKGDIAEGYSVSREKKESFPLTVTSAQKNPTAFYLCASSIGFGGAEGYEQYFGPGTRLTVT.